Described below is a single TCR beta chain sequence and its context. Sequence at one end of the junction differs from germline and may be a read error. In assigning cohorts, the study relied on participant-reported clinical history. Authors' processing steps: Counts of nucleated cells, estimated from reference gene primer amplification, were obtained. TCRdb's copy holds only in-frame clones and misses some; the assay was immunoSEQ multiplex PCR. The DNA was the basis for D and trimming; V, J and clone size are from that table. The repertoire has 350,000 to 450,000 clones, more than 85% of them found once; the top ten carry around 0.86%. This sample is part of a study of blood T cell repertoires in COVID-19. Study summary: PBMCs, B-cell-depleted T cells, or T cells provided the cDNA or gDNA that made up the material.

The CDR3 length is 14 residues. Germline CDR1 is SGHRS and CDR2 is YFSETQ. The sequence came from a woman in her thirties or forties who had been exposed to COVID-19. V gene TRBV5-1 combines with J gene TRBJ1-1, with unresolved D. The sample consisted of PBMCs or T cells enriched from blood (not recorded which). The CDR3 protein is CASSFLVGASIGVF. DNA for the CDR3: TGCGCCAGCAGCTTCCTCGTGGGCGCGTCCATAGGTGTCTTT.